Each of the 24 T cell receptor beta chains below was sequenced from the same sample in a study of blood T cell repertoires in COVID-19. Some clones are missing from TCRdb's copy, which holds only in-frame ones; the method was immunoSEQ multiplex PCR. The data show fewer than 200,000 clones, 85% seen once. The sequenced sample was peripheral blood. These TCRs come from a human donor with acute or convalescent COVID-19. The donor label of this sample is uncertain.

The V call is TRBV9, the J call TRBJ1-2; 8 bases fit TRBD1. Germline-derived CDR1 and CDR2 are SGDLS and YYNGEE. V lost 6 bases, J lost 5 bases, and 9 bases stayed unmatched. This CDR3 is built from 14 residues. The CDR3 sequence is CASKRQGASYGYTF. The CDR3 region has the DNA TGTGCCAGCAAGAGGCAGGGGGCGAGTTATGGCTACACCTTC.

The chain recombines TRBV7-3 with TRBJ2-1, with 8 bases fitting TRBD1. Germline loops: CDR1 SGHTA, CDR2 FQGTGA. This CDR3 has 15 amino acids. J lost 3 bases, V lost 3 bases, and 4 bases had no gene match. CDR3 residues: CASSLGGTGYNEQFF. Here the CDR3 DNA reads TGTGCCAGCAGCTTGGGTGGGACAGGCTACAATGAGCAGTTCTTC.

The chain uses TRBV18 and TRBJ2-3; tentatively, D is TRBD1 (6 bases). The CDR3 consists of 12 residues. Germline CDR1 reads KGHSH; CDR2 reads LQKENI. V was shortened by 6 bases and J by 4 bases, with 8 bases between the two germline ends. The CDR3 here is CASSRGSDTQYF. The CDR3 DNA sequence: TGTGCCAGCTCCAGGGGTTCAGATACGCAGTATTTT.

The rearrangement joins TRBV5-1 to TRBJ1-4; maybe TRBD1 (6 bases). Between the trimmed V and J ends, which lost 4 bases and 7 bases, there was a span of 20 bases. CDR1 is SGHRS and CDR2 is YFSETQ in the germline V gene. The CDR3 is 16 amino acids. CDR3 residues: CASSQTGQSSFEKLFF. The DNA of the CDR3 is TGCGCCAGCAGCCAAACAGGACAGTCCTCTTTTGAAAAACTGTTTTTT.

This clone was seen only a few times. The DNA of the CDR3 is TGTGCCAGCAGTTATTCATCCACCCAGGGGAATCAGCCCCAGCATTTT. Its translation: CASSYSSTQGNQPQHF. The chain employs TRBV6-9 and TRBJ1-5; D is perhaps TRBD1 (6 bases). The germline V gene has CDR1 MNHGY and CDR2 SVAAGI. Trimming pared 0 bases from V and 4 bases from J, leaving 13 bases between. The CDR3 extends over 16 amino acids.

The chain links TRBV12-3 or TRBV12-4 to TRBJ1-1; 7 bases map to TRBD1. V lost 5 bases, J lost 4 bases, and 1 base stayed unmatched. CDR3 size: 12 residues. CDR3 bases: TGTGCCAGCAGTCCAGGGGGCACTGAAGCTTTCTTT. Its translation is CASSPGGTEAFF.

The chain links TRBV3-1 (or the pseudogene TRBV3-2) to TRBJ1-5; 7 bases are shared with TRBD1. CDR1 LGHDT and CDR2 YNNKEL come from the germline V gene (reference sequence). The CDR3 runs 15 residues. V lost 5 bases and J lost 3; bases outside the gene matches: 7. The CDR3 sequence: CASSYGTVNNQPQHF. As DNA, the CDR3 is TGTGCCAGCAGCTACGGGACAGTTAACAATCAGCCCCAGCATTTT.

The gene calls are TRBV11-2 and TRBJ2-1; D unclear. Trimming left V 0 bases short and J 7 bases short, with 7 bases between. The germline CDR1 and CDR2 sequences are SGHAT and FQNNGV. This CDR3 is 13 amino acids long. The DNA of the CDR3 is TGTGCCAGCAGCTTAGATTTGAGGAATGAGCAGTTCTTC. This encodes CASSLDLRNEQFF.

This clone has more than one count but fewer than ten. This chain links TRBV19 with TRBJ1-2; TRBD1 aligns across 12 bases. The V segment lost 4 bases and the J segment 8 bases; nucleotides outside the gene matches: 11. This CDR3 is built from 16 residues. Per the germline V gene, CDR1 is LNHDA and CDR2 is SQIVND (reference sequence). DNA of the CDR3: TGTGCCAGTAGTACAGACCCGGGACAGGGGGCTAAGGGCTACACCTTC. Its protein product is CASSTDPGQGAKGYTF.

The chain has TRBV3-1 (or the pseudogene TRBV3-2) and TRBJ1-4; D not resolved. The CDR3 has 16 residues. Deletions cut 1 base from V and 3 bases from J, with 12 bases between. The germline V gene encodes CDR1 LGHDT and CDR2 YNNKEL (reference sequence). Written as DNA, the CDR3 is TGTGCCAGCAGCCAAGGACATCTAGCGGCTAATGAAAAACTGTTTTTT. It codes for CASSQGHLAANEKLFF.

CDR3 sequence reads: CASSARGGSTEAFF. The CDR3 nucleotides read TGTGCCAGCAGCGCCCGCGGGGGATCCACTGAAGCTTTCTTT. This rearrangement joins TRBV5-5 to TRBJ1-1, with a tentative D call TRBD1 (5 bases). The CDR3 length is 14 residues. Looked up from germline, CDR1 is SGHKS and CDR2 is YYEKEE (reference sequence). Deletions cut 4 bases from V and 4 bases from J, with 14 bases between.

The chain is built from TRBV10-3 and TRBJ1-1; D might be TRBD1 (6 bases). The CDR3 is 14 amino acids. Germline CDR1 and CDR2: ENHRY and SYGVKD. V lost 7 bases and J 6 bases, leaving 18 bases between the germline ends. The CDR3, as DNA: TGTGCCATCAAACGACAGGTAGGGTTGGCTGAAGCTTTCTTT. It specifies CAIKRQVGLAEAFF.

The chain is built from TRBV5-5 and TRBJ1-1; D unclear. The CDR3 extends over 13 amino acids. CDR1 is SGHKS, CDR2 YYEKEE, per germline (reference sequence). V was trimmed by 2 bases and J by 5 bases, leaving 10 bases between them. The chain's CDR3 is CASSLNAGTEAFF. CDR3 sequence (DNA): TGTGCCAGCAGCTTAAACGCGGGGACTGAAGCTTTCTTT.

This chain links TRBV5-4 with TRBJ2-7; TRBD1 is a possible D gene (5 bases). V lost 4 bases, J lost 3 bases, and 14 bases lay in between. Germline CDR1 and CDR2: SGHNT and YYREEE (reference sequence). The CDR3 has 14 residues. CDR3 sequence: CASSLVDNSYEQYF. CDR3 bases: TGTGCCAGCAGCCTGGTGGACAATAGCTACGAGCAGTACTTC.

This chain joins TRBV19 and TRBJ2-3; D is uncertain. Trimming cost V 0 bases and J 0 bases, with 13 bases left between them. Per germline, CDR1 LNHDA and CDR2 SQIVND (reference sequence). The CDR3 loop spans 17 amino acids. The CDR3 loop is CASSIDPSATSTDTQYF. The CDR3 DNA sequence: TGTGCCAGTAGTATAGACCCGTCAGCGACTAGCACAGATACGCAGTATTTT.

The rearrangement joins TRBV10-3 to TRBJ1-1; D possibly corresponds to TRBD1 (6 bases). The CDR3 consists of 14 residues. The V end was cut by 2 bases, the J end by 1 base, with 8 bases between. Germline values: CDR1 ENHRY, CDR2 SYGVKD. As DNA, the CDR3 is TGTGCCATCAGTGAGAGAGGGGGGAACACTGAAGCTTTCTTT. As protein: CAISERGGNTEAFF.

The chain uses TRBV28 and TRBJ2-7; the match to TRBD1 covers 9 bases. The V gene's germline CDR1 is MDHEN and CDR2 SYDVKM. V shed 5 bases and J 6 bases; nucleotides not matched to a gene: 8. The CDR3 runs 14 residues. CDR3 bases: TGTGCCAGCAGTCCTCCGGGACAGGGAGGCGAGCAGTACTTC. Translated: CASSPPGQGGEQYF.

Comment on this clone: The identical CDR3 is also encoded by other nucleotide sequences in the sample. V usage is TRBV6-5 and J usage is TRBJ1-2; the D gene is possibly TRBD1 (6 bases). V dropped 0 bases and J dropped 2 bases, with 10 bases sitting between them. Germline lookup yields CDR1 MNHEY and CDR2 SVGAGI. This CDR3 region has 15 residues. The chain's CDR3 is CASSYSYRENYGYTF. Here the CDR3 DNA reads TGTGCCAGCAGTTACTCGTACAGGGAGAACTATGGCTACACCTTC.

This chain uses TRBV4-2 with TRBJ1-1; no clear D gene. V lost 0 bases and J 10 bases, leaving 21 bases between the germline ends. CDR3 length: 16 amino acids. The germline CDR1 and CDR2 sequences are LGHNA and YNFKEQ. CDR3 nucleotides: TGTGCCAGCAGCCAAGATATCCACAGCATTATATTTGGAGCTTTCTTT. Encoded protein: CASSQDIHSIIFGAFF.

V and J are TRBV27 and TRBJ1-5, with 8 nucleotides matching TRBD1. The CDR3 totals 14 residues. V shed 5 bases, J shed 6 bases, and the junction held 6 bases outside the gene matches. Per the germline V gene, CDR1 is MNHEY and CDR2 is SMNVEV (reference sequence). For the CDR3, the DNA is TGTGCCAGCAGTCCCCGACAGGGGTCTCAGCCCCAGCATTTT. It encodes CASSPRQGSQPQHF.

The chain employs TRBV10-1 and TRBJ1-2; TRBD1 might be the D (5 bases). Trimming removed 3 bases at V and 0 bases at J, with 20 bases between. CDR1 and CDR2 from the germline V gene are WNHNN and SYGVQD (reference sequence). The CDR3 totals 18 residues. The CDR3 here is CASSDPDLLQVSNYGYTF. CDR3 nucleotide sequence: TGCGCCAGCAGTGATCCCGATCTTTTACAGGTGTCTAACTATGGCTACACCTTC.

V gene TRBV18 combines with J gene TRBJ2-1, with D perhaps TRBD1 (5 bases). Per the germline V gene, CDR1 is KGHSH and CDR2 is LQKENI. The CDR3 has 11 residues. The germline V and J ends were trimmed by 2 bases and 13 bases, with 9 bases remaining between them. The CDR3 sequence is CASSPGASQFF. CDR3 sequence (DNA): TGTGCCAGCTCACCAGGGGCAAGCCAGTTCTTC. Based on the CDR3 plus reference TRBV18 and TRBJ2-1, the full variable domain is NAGVMQNPRHLVRRRGQEARLRCSPMKGHSHVYWYRQLPEEGLKFMVYLQKENIIDESGMPKERFSAEFPKEGPSILRIQQVVRGDSAAYFCASSPGASQFFGPGTRLTVL.

The gene calls are TRBV28 and TRBJ2-2; weak D call: TRBD1 (5 bases). Germline CDR1 MDHEN, CDR2 SYDVKM. CDR3 length: 13 amino acids. V dropped 2 bases and J dropped 6 bases, with 7 bases sitting between them. CDR3 nucleotide sequence: TGTGCCAGCAGTTTACCAGGGTCCGGGGAGCTGTTTTTT. It codes for CASSLPGSGELFF.

The chain carries TRBV15 and TRBJ2-2; 9 nucleotides agree with TRBD2. V lost 4 bases, J lost 1 base, and 13 bases stayed unmatched. The CDR3 has 19 amino acids. The germline CDR1 and CDR2 sequences are LNHNV and YYDKDF (reference sequence). CDR3 sequence (DNA): TGTGCCACCAGCACCCCTCCCGCAGCGGGGGGAAAGAACACCGGGGAGCTGTTTTTT. As protein: CATSTPPAAGGKNTGELFF.